Detailed here is one TCR beta chain. Its antigen is currently unknown. These data belong to a study of radiation and T cells in renal cell carcinoma. The overall study: Nephrectomy followed 15 Gy stereotactic body radiation by 4 weeks.

Study-wide results and caveats: In blood, top tumor clones expanded by 2 weeks, shrinking by 4. Baseline intratumoral clonotype presence is unknown without pretreatment biopsies.

Clones were sequenced by immunoSEQ multiplex PCR, and TCRdb holds only the in-frame ones, with some missing. The data show more than 95,000 clones, roughly 80% seen once. The sample's time point: baseline pretreatment blood. Treatment specified: 15 Gy SBRT to primary tumor, nephrectomy 4 weeks later. Radiation-treated patients gave blood at baseline, week 2 and week 4. The material was blood, obtained from a patient whose treatment included radiotherapy and nephrectomy. The receptor comes from an older woman with renal cell carcinoma.

CDR3 bases: TGCGCCACCCATGAGGGGGGAGGGGATTCCTACGAGCAGTACTTC. Encoded protein: CATHEGGGDSYEQYF. The V gene is TRBV5-1, the J gene TRBJ2-7, with D maybe TRBD2 (7 bases). The CDR3 length is 15 residues. CDR1 is SGHRS, CDR2 YFSETQ, per germline. V was trimmed by 9 bases and J by 1 base, leaving 20 bases between them.